Shown below are 32 T cell receptor beta chains from a single sample sequenced in a study of T-cell memory formation after mild COVID-19. TCRdb independently ran MiXCR on the 5' RACE reads; one entry per CDR3 protein. The table shows about 130,000 distinct CDR3 sequences, with more than 15% occurring only once. Material: PBMCs or a T cell subset sorted from them (not recorded which). The receptor source for this set is a man in his late teens or twenties who had mild COVID-19 (a few samples of this study predate the infection). Cell type and time point are not known.

The chain joins TRBV5-1 to TRBJ2-1; 11 bases map to TRBD2. V lost 4 bases and J lost 0; bases outside the gene matches: 6. Germline CDR1 reads SGHRS; CDR2 reads YFSETQ. There are 17 residues in the CDR3. CDR3: CASSQTGLADSYNEQFF. The CDR3 DNA is TGCGCCAGCAGCCAAACGGGACTAGCGGACTCCTACAATGAGCAGTTCTTC.

This clonotype was found a few times. The genes are TRBV5-6 and TRBJ2-3, with a possible D match to TRBD1 (5 bases). V gave up 1 base and J gave up 0 bases, with 12 bases separating them. CDR3 length: 16 residues. CDR1 is SGHDT and CDR2 is YYEEEE in the germline V gene. In DNA form, the CDR3 reads TGTGCCAGCAGCTTGTTTTTGCAGGGTAGCACAGATACGCAGTATTTT. It codes for CASSLFLQGSTDTQYF.

This clonotype showed up just a few times. The rearrangement uses TRBV3-1 and TRBJ1-4; 8 bases map to TRBD1. The germline CDR1 and CDR2 sequences are LGHDT and YNNKEL (reference sequence). The V gene end was trimmed by 0 bases and the J gene end by 6 bases; junction bases not matched to a gene: 3. The CDR3 consists of 15 residues. CDR3 nucleotide sequence: TGTGCCAGCAGCCAAGAATGGGACAGGCATGAAAAACTGTTTTTT. It yields the protein CASSQEWDRHEKLFF.

The sample holds a few counts of this clonotype. The chain is built from TRBV4-2 and TRBJ2-1, with TRBD2 matching 11 bases. CDR1 is LGHNA and CDR2 is YNFKEQ in the germline V gene. V lost 1 base, J lost 0 bases, and 11 bases stayed unmatched. The CDR3 runs 20 residues. Here the CDR3 reads CASSQVMASGGLSSYNEQFF. CDR3 in DNA: TGTGCCAGCAGCCAAGTAATGGCTAGCGGGGGGCTGAGCTCCTACAATGAGCAGTTCTTC.

This clonotype was detected many times. V is TRBV29-1 and J is TRBJ2-5, with D perhaps matching TRBD1 (6 bases). Germline CDR1 SQVTM, CDR2 ANQGSEA. V lost 4 bases, J lost 2 bases, and 11 bases lay in between. The CDR3 is 13 residues long. CDR3 bases: TGCAGCGTTGGGGGACACTCGCAAGAGACCCAGTACTTC. Its translation is CSVGGHSQETQYF. Together with reference TRBV29-1 and TRBJ2-5, the CDR3 gives the full variable domain: SAVISQKPSRDICQRGTSLTIQCQVDSQVTMMFWYRQQPGQSLTLIATANQGSEATYESGFVIDKFPISRPNLTFSTLTVSNMSPEDSSIYLCSVGGHSQETQYFGPGTRLLVL.

This rearrangement joins TRBV15 to TRBJ1-4; maybe TRBD1 (5 bases). V dropped 0 bases and J dropped 8 bases, with 13 bases sitting between them. CDR1 is LNHNV, CDR2 YYDKDF, per germline (reference sequence). This CDR3 has 15 residues. Here the CDR3 reads CATSRDRGWDEKLFF. The CDR3 DNA follows: TGTGCCACCAGCAGAGACCGGGGCTGGGACGAAAAACTGTTTTTT.

J is TRBJ2-7 and V is TRBV11-3, with TRBD1 matching over 7 bases. The length of the CDR3 is 15 residues. The J segment lost 4 bases and the V segment lost 2 bases, leaving 8 bases of the junction unmatched. Germline assignment: CDR1 SGHNT and CDR2 YENEEA. The CDR3: CASSLQGDPIYEQYF. In nucleotides, the CDR3 is TGTGCCAGCAGCTTACAGGGGGACCCTATTTACGAGCAGTACTTC.

This clonotype has a handful of counts. The V call is TRBV11-2, the J call TRBJ1-1, with a weak D call TRBD1 (6 bases). With 5 bases removed from V and 4 bases from J, the gap between germline ends came to 11 bases. The length of the CDR3 is 13 residues. Germline assignment: CDR1 SGHAT and CDR2 FQNNGV. Here the CDR3 reads CASSPTGSTEAFF. DNA for the CDR3: TGTGCCAGCAGCCCAACAGGGAGCACTGAAGCTTTCTTT.

The rearrangement uses TRBV12-3 or TRBV12-4 and TRBJ2-5; TRBD2 matches at 14 bases. The CDR3 is made up of 15 amino acids. V shed 6 bases, J shed 5 bases, and the junction held 5 bases outside the gene matches. DNA of the CDR3: TGTGCCAGCAGCCCCGGGACTAGCGGGGGTGAGACCCAGTACTTC. Translated, it gives CASSPGTSGGETQYF.

The V and J genes are TRBV3-1 and TRBJ2-7, with D maybe TRBD1 (6 bases). The CDR3 is made up of 15 amino acids. Germline V gene data show CDR1 as LGHDT and CDR2 as YNNKEL (reference sequence). The V end was cut by 0 bases, the J end by 4 bases, with 13 bases between. Written as DNA, the CDR3 is TGTGCCAGCAGCCAAGATAGGAACAGGGCGTACGAGCAGTACTTC. Its protein is CASSQDRNRAYEQYF.

The chain employs TRBV4-1 and TRBJ2-7; maybe TRBD1 (6 bases). The CDR3 is 14 amino acids. V gave up 3 bases and J gave up 1 base, with 10 bases separating them. The germline CDR1 and CDR2 sequences are MGHRA and YSYEKL. The CDR3 DNA reads TGCGCCAGCAGCCACCCGGGACATTCCTACGAGCAGTACGTC. Translation: CASSHPGHSYEQYV.

The V gene is TRBV12-5, the J gene TRBJ1-1; the D is unclear. CDR3 size: 13 residues. CDR1 is LGHNT, CDR2 FRNRAP, per germline. V was shortened by 5 bases and J by 1 base, with 8 bases between the two germline ends. As DNA, the CDR3 is TGTGCTAGTGGTGGGTCGGCGAACACTGAAGCTTTCTTT. Amino acids: CASGGSANTEAFF.

The chain employs TRBV5-1 and TRBJ2-2; possibly TRBD1 for D (6 bases). The CDR3 spans 13 residues. Trimming pared 4 bases from V and 6 bases from J, leaving 10 bases between. From germline, CDR1 is SGHRS and CDR2 YFSETQ. The chain's CDR3 is CASSHRAAGELFF. DNA for the CDR3: TGCGCCAGCAGCCACAGGGCGGCCGGGGAGCTGTTTTTT.

CDR3 protein: CASSLSGLDTQYF. CDR3 in DNA: TGTGCCAGCAGCTTATCCGGGTTAGATACGCAGTATTTT. The gene calls are TRBV7-2 and TRBJ2-3, with D unclear. The CDR3 runs 13 residues. Trimming cost V 2 bases and J 5 bases, with 8 bases left between them. The germline V gene encodes CDR1 SGHTA and CDR2 FQGNSA.

In this sample, this clonotype turned up many times. The V gene is TRBV5-1, the J gene TRBJ2-2, with a weak D call TRBD1 (5 bases). Germline CDR1 and CDR2: SGHRS and YFSETQ. Trimming shortened V by 0 bases and J by 8 bases, and 20 bases separated the two germline ends. The CDR3 is made up of 17 amino acids. CDR3 in DNA: TGCGCCAGCAGCTTGGGACTTTTAAGGGGCTCACCGGGGGAGCTGTTTTTT. Residues: CASSLGLLRGSPGELFF.

This clonotype has only a few counts. The chain joins TRBV7-9 to TRBJ1-1; 7 bases are a match to TRBD1. This CDR3 region has 16 residues. V shed 2 bases and J 1 base; nucleotides not matched to a gene: 7. In germline, CDR1 is SEHNR, CDR2 FQNEAQ (reference sequence). The CDR3: CASSLFPKGANTEAFF. The CDR3 DNA reads TGTGCCAGCAGCTTATTCCCGAAGGGGGCGAACACTGAAGCTTTCTTT.

There are many counts of this clonotype. The chain recombines TRBV7-9 with TRBJ1-5, with D uncertain. This CDR3 has 17 residues. The ends were cut back, 5 bases at V and 0 bases at J, with 17 bases in the middle. Germline V gene sequence: CDR1 SEHNR, CDR2 FQNEAQ (reference sequence). CDR3 sequence reads: CASSTGAPLVSNQPQHF. CDR3 coding DNA: TGTGCCAGCAGCACCGGAGCCCCGCTCGTTAGCAATCAGCCCCAGCATTTT. The entire variable domain, with the rest obtained from reference TRBV7-9 and TRBJ1-5, is as follows: DTGVSQNPRHKITKRGQNVTFRCDPISEHNRLYWYRQTLGQGPEFLTYFQNEAQLEKSRLLSDRFSAERPKGSFSTLEIQRTEQGDSAMYLCASSTGAPLVSNQPQHFGDGTRLSIL.

The chain employs TRBV10-2 and TRBJ2-7; D is uncertain. The CDR3 length is 12 residues. Germline V gene data show CDR1 as WSHSY and CDR2 as SAAADI. Trimming stripped 6 bases from V and 0 bases from J, with 6 bases between. The CDR3 sequence: CASRDNSYEQYF. The CDR3 nucleotides are TGCGCCAGCAGAGACAACTCCTACGAGCAGTACTTC.

This clonotype occurred a few times. The J gene is TRBJ1-2, the V gene TRBV5-1; 7 bases are a match to TRBD1. Germline V CDR1 and CDR2: SGHRS, YFSETQ. The CDR3 has 12 residues. The V segment lost 4 bases and the J segment 4 bases; nucleotides outside the gene matches: 1. CDR3 amino acids: CASSPGGYGYTF. CDR3 DNA: TGCGCCAGCAGCCCAGGGGGCTATGGCTACACCTTC. Together with reference TRBV5-1 and TRBJ1-2, the CDR3 gives the full variable domain: KAGVTQTPRYLIKTRGQQVTLSCSPISGHRSVSWYQQTPGQGLQFLFEYFSETQRNKGNFPGRFSGRQFSNSRSEMNVSTLELGDSALYLCASSPGGYGYTFGSGTRLTVV.

This clonotype has a handful of counts. The V call is TRBV11-2, the J call TRBJ2-1, with 7 bases identical to TRBD2. With 5 bases clipped from V and 4 bases from J, the junction kept 11 bases outside the gene matches. From germline, CDR1 is SGHAT and CDR2 FQNNGV. The CDR3 sequence is 16 residues long. This chain's CDR3 is CASSDFSGPSYNEQFF. In DNA, the CDR3 is TGTGCCAGCAGCGACTTTAGCGGGCCATCTTACAATGAGCAGTTCTTC. Full variable domain (remainder filled in from reference TRBV11-2 and TRBJ2-1): EAGVAQSPRYKIIEKRQSVAFWCNPISGHATLYWYQQILGQGPKLLIQFQNNGVVDDSQLPKDRFSAERLKGVDSTLKIQPAKLEDSAVYLCASSDFSGPSYNEQFFGPGTRLTVL.

This clonotype has just a few counts. The chain joins TRBV4-2 to TRBJ2-5, with 7 bases matching TRBD1. CDR1 is LGHNA, CDR2 YNFKEQ, per germline. This CDR3 spans 14 amino acids. J was trimmed by 9 bases and V by 0 bases; bases with no gene match: 7. The CDR3 nucleotides read TGTGCCAGCAGCCAAGAGACAGGGAACGGGGCCCAGTACTTC. Its translation is CASSQETGNGAQYF.

This clonotype was seen a handful of times. The chain has TRBV3-1 and TRBJ1-2, with D uncertain. Germline CDR1 reads LGHDT; CDR2 reads YNNKEL (reference sequence). The V and J ends lost 4 bases and 7 bases respectively, with 13 bases between them. The CDR3 has 13 amino acids. CDR3 region: CASSLGPDLGYTF. CDR3 coding DNA: TGTGCCAGCAGCCTGGGCCCAGACCTTGGCTACACCTTC. The whole variable domain, remainder taken from reference TRBV3-1 and TRBJ1-2, is DTAVSQTPKYLVTQMGNDKSIKCEQNLGHDTMYWYKQDSKKFLKIMFSYNNKELIINETVPNRFSPKSPDKAHLNLHINSLELGDSAVYFCASSLGPDLGYTFGSGTRLTVV.

This clonotype was observed a handful of times. This rearrangement joins TRBV7-2 to TRBJ2-3, with 7 bases lining up with TRBD2. Germline V gives CDR1 SGHTA, CDR2 FQGNSA. This CDR3 spans 17 amino acids. V lost 1 base to trimming and J lost 1 base; unmatched junction nucleotides: 8. The chain's CDR3 is CASSLGVSGRGTDTQYF. The CDR3 DNA sequence: TGTGCCAGCAGCTTAGGTGTTAGCGGGCGGGGCACAGATACGCAGTATTTT.

This clonotype was counted at least ten times. The V and J genes are TRBV7-9 and TRBJ2-7; possible D gene TRBD1, 6 bases. CDR1 is SEHNR and CDR2 is FQNEAQ in the germline V gene (reference sequence). Between the trimmed V and J ends, which lost 4 bases and 4 bases, there was a span of 8 bases. The CDR3 sequence is 12 residues long. CDR3 residues: CASSSQGYEQYV. The CDR3 DNA reads as TGTGCCAGCAGCTCCCAGGGGTACGAGCAGTACGTC.

The J gene is TRBJ2-1, the V gene TRBV7-2; 8 bases map to TRBD2. The CDR3 is made up of 15 amino acids. The V and J ends lost 3 bases and 4 bases, in that order; junction bases with no gene match: 5. The germline V gene has CDR1 SGHTA and CDR2 FQGNSA. The CDR3 nucleotides read TGTGCCAGCAGCTTGACAGCGGGGGTTTACAATGAGCAGTTCTTC. Residues: CASSLTAGVYNEQFF.

This chain connects TRBV7-6 to TRBJ1-4; D gene unclear. Germline lookup yields CDR1 SGHVS and CDR2 FNYEAQ. The CDR3 has 16 residues. The ends were cut back, 3 bases at V and 7 bases at J, with 18 bases in the middle. The DNA for the CDR3 is TGTGCCAGCAGCTTCAATAACGCACAAGGTGGTGAAAAACTGTTTTTT. This sequence encodes CASSFNNAQGGEKLFF. Full variable domain (remainder filled in from reference TRBV7-6 and TRBJ1-4): GAGVSQSPRYKVTKRGQDVALRCDPISGHVSLYWYRQALGQGPEFLTYFNYEAQQDKSGLPNDRFSAERPEGSISTLTIQRTEQRDSAMYRCASSFNNAQGGEKLFFGSGTQLSVL.

A few counts support this clonotype. The gene calls are TRBV12-3 or TRBV12-4 and TRBJ1-2, with 9 bases aligning to TRBD1. The CDR3 runs 13 residues. After removal of 6 bases from V and 8 bases from J, the junction contained 7 bases not matched to a gene. The chain's CDR3 is CASSLGQGWGYTF. As DNA, the CDR3 is TGTGCCAGCAGCCTTGGACAGGGGTGGGGCTACACCTTC.

The rearrangement links TRBV4-3 to TRBJ2-3; TRBD2 might be the D (6 bases). Trimming took off 3 bases at V and 2 bases at J, with 15 bases between the two ends. Germline CDR1 is LGHNA and CDR2 is YSLEER. The CDR3 runs to 16 residues. This CDR3 reads CASSHEGTDYTDTQYF. The CDR3 DNA follows: TGCGCCAGCAGCCATGAGGGGACTGACTACACAGATACGCAGTATTTT.

This clonotype has at least ten counts. V gene TRBV5-1 combines with J gene TRBJ2-4; D may be TRBD1 (5 bases). Germline CDR1 and CDR2: SGHRS and YFSETQ. CDR3 length equals 16 residues. V was clipped by 0 bases and J by 2 bases, with 12 bases between them. CDR3 amino acids: CASSLVPGMSKNIQYF. Here the CDR3 DNA reads TGCGCCAGCAGCTTGGTGCCAGGGATGTCCAAAAACATTCAGTACTTC. The entire variable domain, with the rest obtained from reference TRBV5-1 and TRBJ2-4, is as follows: KAGVTQTPRYLIKTRGQQVTLSCSPISGHRSVSWYQQTPGQGLQFLFEYFSETQRNKGNFPGRFSGRQFSNSRSEMNVSTLELGDSALYLCASSLVPGMSKNIQYFGAGTRLSVL.

This chain joins TRBV5-1 and TRBJ1-2; 7 bases line up with TRBD1. Trimming at V came to 5 bases and at J to 2 bases, leaving 9 bases not matched to a gene. CDR1 is SGHRS and CDR2 is YFSETQ in the germline V gene. This CDR3 has 15 amino acids. The CDR3, as DNA: TGCGCCAGCAGTTCGGGGGGGACAGCGAACTATGGCTACACCTTC. Translating gives CASSSGGTANYGYTF.

This clonotype has a handful of counts. The rearrangement joins TRBV6-5 to TRBJ2-7; 7 bases map to TRBD1. With 5 bases clipped from V and 4 bases from J, the junction kept 5 bases outside the gene matches. The CDR3 is 13 residues long. Germline-derived CDR1 and CDR2 are MNHEY and SVGAGI. The CDR3 is CASSRDRVYEQYF. CDR3 DNA: TGTGCCAGCAGTCGGGACAGAGTGTACGAGCAGTACTTC.

This clonotype appeared a few times. This chain links TRBV7-9 with TRBJ2-5, with a weak D call TRBD1 (7 bases). The CDR3 loop spans 14 amino acids. Trimming pared 5 bases from V and 5 bases from J, leaving 15 bases between. Germline values: CDR1 SEHNR, CDR2 FQNEAQ (reference sequence). CDR3 residues: CASSRDSRGETQYF. In DNA, the CDR3 is TGTGCCAGCAGCCGGGACAGCCGGGGGGAGACCCAGTACTTC.